This T cell receptor beta chain was found in a study of CD8 T cells in ankylosing spondylitis. Germline CDR1 SGHTA, CDR2 FQGNSA. V shed 4 bases and J 3 bases; nucleotides not matched to a gene: 3. This CDR3 is built from 14 residues. A note on this clonotype: The antigen remains unidentified.

TCRdb reanalysed the 5' RACE reads using MiXCR and keeps one entry per CDR3 protein. The table has about 300,000 distinct CDR3 sequences, 11% seen once. Study conclusions and caveats: Disease-linked clones reportedly showed significant enrichment in matched ankylosing spondylitis synovial fluid. Disease-linked clones, CD8+, were relatively rare in peripheral blood.

V is TRBV7-2 and J is TRBJ2-5; TRBD2 agrees at 9 bases. Source material: blood, either unsorted or a sorted T cell fraction (not recorded which). The clonotype originates from a female donor with ankylosing spondylitis or in good health (not recorded which). The CDR3 reads CASSSRLAEETQYF. CDR3 in DNA: TGTGCCAGCAGCTCCCGACTAGCGGAAGAGACCCAGTACTTC.